This T cell receptor (beta chain) was recorded in a study of early T cells in non-severe SARS-CoV-2 infection. Study information: Alpha and beta chains were unpaired, from unsorted whole-blood bulk RNA. Study observations and caveats: Clonotype matching in VDJdb favored anti-spike CD8 responses and did not capture private and CD4 specificities.

Germline V CDR1 and CDR2: SGHVS, FNYEAQ. This CDR3 has 18 residues. The V end lost 4 bases, the J end lost 6 bases, and 24 bases lay between the germline ends. The library protocol tagged individual cDNA molecules with unique molecular identifiers. TCRdb re-analysed the 5' RACE reads in MiXCR, keeping a single row per CDR3 protein. The sample consists of under 30,000 distinct CDR3 sequences, less than 6% of them appearing once. There are many counts of this clonotype. The target antigen is unknown. The gene calls are TRBV7-6 and TRBJ1-4; D gene unclear. The sample taken for sequencing was whole blood. The TCR originated in an adult who was a healthcare worker with PCR-confirmed SARS-CoV-2 infection or an uninfected control (not recorded which). CDR3 nucleotides: TGTGCCAGCAGCTCACGGACGGGCAGGCCCGAAAGACATGAAAAACTGTTTTTT. Translated, it gives CASSSRTGRPERHEKLFF. The full variable domain, rest sourced from reference TRBV7-6 and TRBJ1-4, is GAGVSQSPRYKVTKRGQDVALRCDPISGHVSLYWYRQALGQGPEFLTYFNYEAQQDKSGLPNDRFSAERPEGSISTLTIQRTEQRDSAMYRCASSSRTGRPERHEKLFFGSGTQLSVL.